This T cell receptor (beta chain) was sequenced in a study of glioma-infiltrating T cells after dendritic cell vaccination. Regarding the study as a whole: TCR clonality showed no direct relationship with survival.

The time point denotes: after dendritic cell vaccination, including at tumor progression/relapse. The length of the CDR3 is 14 residues. V shed 2 bases and J shed 7 bases, with 12 bases lying between them. Germline V gives CDR1 KGHSH, CDR2 LQKENI. Points on this clone: Its specificity is unknown.

The PCR used 60 V beta and 13 J beta primers. Profiling relied on immunoSEQ multiplex PCR, and the TCRdb table lists in-frame clones only, not all of them. The sample records tens of thousands of clones, roughly four fifths being singletons. The input for sequencing was blood, taken after dendritic cell vaccination. This clonotype originated in a human donor with glioblastoma. The V and J genes are TRBV18 and TRBJ1-5, with a weak D call TRBD1 (5 bases). The CDR3 DNA sequence: TGTGCCAGCTCACCAGCCCAGGGCGGCCAGCCCCAGCATTTT. Protein sequence: CASSPAQGGQPQHF.